The source of this T cell receptor (beta chain) is a study of shared T cell receptors in the human thymus. Here immunoSEQ multiplex PCR was the method, and the copy in TCRdb shows in-frame clones only, minus some. Of 550,000 to 800,000 clones listed, 80% to 90% were seen once; the top ten hold approximately 0.01%. This CDR3 is built from 14 residues. The V end was cut by 0 bases, the J end by 1 base, with 7 bases between. Germline CDR1 is SGHNT and CDR2 is YYREEE (reference sequence). The data also belong to a second study, concerning human thymus T cells. In that study: Related studies found that unrelated individuals share highly overlapping thymic repertoires.

Sequences were obtained from thymocytes. This chain joins TRBV5-4 and TRBJ2-5; D unclear. This receptor was identified in a girl under two years old with a congenital heart defect. CDR3 sequence reads: CASSLGRRQETQYF. The CDR3 DNA is TGTGCCAGCAGCTTGGGCAGGCGCCAAGAGACCCAGTACTTC.